This TCR beta chain stems from a study of T cell changes during pregnancy in multiple sclerosis (dated by TCRdb to about 2019). About the study as a whole: The study looked at changes in the T cell repertoire across pregnancy in women with multiple sclerosis.

CDR1 and CDR2 are drawn from the germline V gene: SGHDT, YYEEEE. Trimming accounts for 10 bases at V and 2 bases at J, while the number of junction bases matched to no gene is 13. Inclusive of the bounding cysteine and phenylalanine, the CDR3 is 16 residues long. Just the 48-base CDR3 DNA is kept, in frame starting at base 1. Libraries were made using the immunoSEQ multiplex PCR assay. TCRdb holds this immuneACCESS table with in-frame rearrangements only. Some clones are missing; in checked studies, unresolved V genes explain under half, and the rest has no known cause. This sample is represented by more than 80,000 clones; approximately 91% of them were singletons. Around 3.4% of the sample comes from the top ten. A remark on this clone: Its target antigen remains unknown. Base qualities are not provided; no much larger clone lies one nucleotide away.

The sample in question was PBMCs, obtained in the first trimester of pregnancy. The sequence links TRBV5-6 to TRBJ1-2, and 11 bases in between align with TRBD1. The TCR originated in a female donor in good health, serving as a control in a pregnancy study. Some clones in this sample may be carry-over from other donors' samples. Here the CDR3 is given as CARKDRGLGGNYGYTF. DNA sequence: TGTGCCCGAAAGGACAGGGGGCTTGGGGGGAACTATGGCTACACCTTC.